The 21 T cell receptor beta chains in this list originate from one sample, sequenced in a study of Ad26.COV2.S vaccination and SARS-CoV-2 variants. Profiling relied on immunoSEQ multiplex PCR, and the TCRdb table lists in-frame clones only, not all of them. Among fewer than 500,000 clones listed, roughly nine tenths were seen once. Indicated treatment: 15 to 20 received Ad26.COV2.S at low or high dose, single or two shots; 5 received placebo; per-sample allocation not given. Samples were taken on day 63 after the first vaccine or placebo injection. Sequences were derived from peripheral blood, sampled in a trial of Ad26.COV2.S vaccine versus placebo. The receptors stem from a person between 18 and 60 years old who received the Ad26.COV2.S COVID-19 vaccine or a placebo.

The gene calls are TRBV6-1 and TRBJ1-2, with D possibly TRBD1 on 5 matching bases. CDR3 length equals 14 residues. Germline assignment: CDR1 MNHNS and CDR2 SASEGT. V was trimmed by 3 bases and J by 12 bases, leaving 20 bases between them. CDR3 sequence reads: CASSDRWPGSGDTF. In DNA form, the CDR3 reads TGTGCCAGCAGTGACCGCTGGCCAGGGTCCGGGGACACCTTC.

The CDR3 nucleotides are TGTGCCAGCAGTTACATCCTCGGGGGAGGTACAGATACGCAGTATTTT. Its protein product is CASSYILGGGTDTQYF. The chain is built from TRBV6-2 or TRBV6-3 and TRBJ2-3, with D perhaps matching TRBD2 (6 bases). The ends were cut back, 2 bases at V and 3 bases at J, with 15 bases in the middle. The CDR3 spans 16 residues. CDR1 MNHEY and CDR2 SVGEGT come from the germline V gene.

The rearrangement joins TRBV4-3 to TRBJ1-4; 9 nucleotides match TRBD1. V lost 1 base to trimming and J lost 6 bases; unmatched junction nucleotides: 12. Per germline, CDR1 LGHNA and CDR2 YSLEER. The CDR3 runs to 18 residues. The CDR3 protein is CASSQVLIRDREHEKLFF. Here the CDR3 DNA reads TGCGCCAGCAGCCAAGTCTTGATTCGGGACAGGGAGCATGAAAAACTGTTTTTT.

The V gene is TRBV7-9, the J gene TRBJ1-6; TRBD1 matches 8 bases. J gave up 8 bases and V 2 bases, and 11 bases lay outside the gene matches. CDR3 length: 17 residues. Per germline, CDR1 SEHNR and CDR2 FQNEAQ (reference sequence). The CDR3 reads CASSLSRAGTGHSPLHF. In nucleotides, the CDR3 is TGTGCCAGCAGCTTATCGAGGGCCGGGACAGGCCATTCACCCCTCCACTTT.

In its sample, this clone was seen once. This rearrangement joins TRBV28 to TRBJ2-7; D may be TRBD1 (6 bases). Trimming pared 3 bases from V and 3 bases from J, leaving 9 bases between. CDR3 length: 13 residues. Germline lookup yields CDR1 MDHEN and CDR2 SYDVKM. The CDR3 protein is CASSFPRGYEQYF. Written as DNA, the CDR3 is TGTGCCAGCAGTTTTCCCAGGGGCTACGAGCAGTACTTC.

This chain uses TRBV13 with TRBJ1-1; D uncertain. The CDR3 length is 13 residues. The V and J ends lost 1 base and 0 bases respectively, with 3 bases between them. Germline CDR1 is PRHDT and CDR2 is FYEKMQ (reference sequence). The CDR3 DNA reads TGTGCCAGCAGCTTAGCACTGAACACTGAAGCTTTCTTT. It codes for CASSLALNTEAFF. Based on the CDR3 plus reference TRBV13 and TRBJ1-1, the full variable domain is AAGVIQSPRHLIKEKRETATLKCYPIPRHDTVYWYQQGPGQDPQFLISFYEKMQSDKGSIPDRFSAQQFSDYHSELNMSSLELGDSALYFCASSLALNTEAFFGQGTRLTVV.

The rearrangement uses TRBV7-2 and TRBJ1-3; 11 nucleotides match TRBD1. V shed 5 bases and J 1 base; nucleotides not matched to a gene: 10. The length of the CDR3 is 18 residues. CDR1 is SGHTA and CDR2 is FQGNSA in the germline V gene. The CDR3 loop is CASSSRTGGSYSGNTIYF. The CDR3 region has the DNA TGTGCCAGCAGCAGCCGGACAGGGGGCTCTTATTCTGGAAACACCATATATTTT. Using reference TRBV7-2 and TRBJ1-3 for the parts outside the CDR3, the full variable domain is GAGVSQSPSNKVTEKGKDVELRCDPISGHTALYWYRQSLGQGLEFLIYFQGNSAPDKSGLPSDRFSAERTGGSVSTLTIQRTQQEDSAVYLCASSSRTGGSYSGNTIYFGEGSWLTVV.

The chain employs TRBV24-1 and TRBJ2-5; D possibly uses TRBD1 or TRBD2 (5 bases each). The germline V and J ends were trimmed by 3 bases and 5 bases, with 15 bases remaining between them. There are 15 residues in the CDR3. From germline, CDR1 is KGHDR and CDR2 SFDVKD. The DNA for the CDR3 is TGTGCCACCAGTGATACTCACCAGGGCGGGGAGACCCAGTACTTC. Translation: CATSDTHQGGETQYF.

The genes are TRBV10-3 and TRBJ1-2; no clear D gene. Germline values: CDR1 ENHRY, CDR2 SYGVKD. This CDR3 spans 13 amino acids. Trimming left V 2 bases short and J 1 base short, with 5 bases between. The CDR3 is CAISEQVNYGYTF. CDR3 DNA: TGTGCCATCAGTGAGCAGGTTAACTATGGCTACACCTTC.

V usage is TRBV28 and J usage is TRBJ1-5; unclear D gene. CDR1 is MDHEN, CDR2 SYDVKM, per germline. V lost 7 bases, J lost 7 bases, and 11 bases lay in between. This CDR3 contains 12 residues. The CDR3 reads CASNGVGQPQHF. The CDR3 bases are TGTGCCAGCAACGGGGTGGGGCAGCCCCAGCATTTT. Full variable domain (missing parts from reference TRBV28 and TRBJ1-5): DVKVTQSSRYLVKRTGEKVFLECVQDMDHENMFWYRQDPGLGLRLIYFSYDVKMKEKGDIPEGYSVSREKKERFSLILESASTNQTSMYLCASNGVGQPQHFGDGTRLSIL.

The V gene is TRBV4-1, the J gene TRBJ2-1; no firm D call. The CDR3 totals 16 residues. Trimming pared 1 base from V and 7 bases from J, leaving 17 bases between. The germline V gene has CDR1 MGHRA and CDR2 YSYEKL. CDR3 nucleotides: TGCGCCAGCAGCCAAGTGGATCTAGTAAGTTGGAATGAGCAGTTCTTC. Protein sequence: CASSQVDLVSWNEQFF.

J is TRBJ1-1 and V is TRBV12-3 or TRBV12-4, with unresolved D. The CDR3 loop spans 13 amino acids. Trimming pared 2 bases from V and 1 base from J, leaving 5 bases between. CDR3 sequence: CASSLYQNTEAFF. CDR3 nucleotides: TGTGCCAGCAGTTTATATCAGAACACTGAAGCTTTCTTT.

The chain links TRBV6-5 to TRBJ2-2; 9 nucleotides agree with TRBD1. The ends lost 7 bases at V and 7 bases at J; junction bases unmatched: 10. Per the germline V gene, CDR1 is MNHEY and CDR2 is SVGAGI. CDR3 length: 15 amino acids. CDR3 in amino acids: CASTLDRGMGGELFF. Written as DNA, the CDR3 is TGTGCCAGCACGTTGGACAGGGGTATGGGCGGGGAGCTGTTTTTT.

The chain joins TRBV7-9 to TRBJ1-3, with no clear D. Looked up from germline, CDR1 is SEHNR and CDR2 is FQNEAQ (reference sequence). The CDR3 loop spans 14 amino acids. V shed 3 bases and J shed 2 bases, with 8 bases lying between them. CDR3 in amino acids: CASSLGGAGNTIYF. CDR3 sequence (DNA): TGTGCCAGCAGCTTGGGTGGCGCTGGAAACACCATATATTTT.

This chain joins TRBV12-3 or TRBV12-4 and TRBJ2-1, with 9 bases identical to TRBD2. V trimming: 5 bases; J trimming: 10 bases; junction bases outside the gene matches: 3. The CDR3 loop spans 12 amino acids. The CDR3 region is CASSLGLAEQFF. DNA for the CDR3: TGTGCCAGCAGTCTGGGACTAGCCGAGCAGTTCTTC.

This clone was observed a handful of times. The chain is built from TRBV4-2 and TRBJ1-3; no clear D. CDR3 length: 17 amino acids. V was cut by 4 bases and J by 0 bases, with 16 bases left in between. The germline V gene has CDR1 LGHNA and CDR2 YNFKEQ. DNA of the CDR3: TGTGCCAGCAGCCGCGCGGCACCCGCAGCCTCTGGAAACACCATATATTTT. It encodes CASSRAAPAASGNTIYF.

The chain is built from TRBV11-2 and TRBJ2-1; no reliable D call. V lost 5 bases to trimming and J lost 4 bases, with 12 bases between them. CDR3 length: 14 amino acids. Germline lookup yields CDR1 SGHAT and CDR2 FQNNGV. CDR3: CASSPRARYNEQFF. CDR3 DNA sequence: TGTGCCAGCAGCCCTCGCGCGCGATACAATGAGCAGTTCTTC.

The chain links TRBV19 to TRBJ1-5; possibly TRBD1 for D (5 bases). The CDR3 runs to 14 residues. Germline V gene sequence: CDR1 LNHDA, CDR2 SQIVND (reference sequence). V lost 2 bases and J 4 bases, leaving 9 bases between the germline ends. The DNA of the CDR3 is TGTGCCAGTAGTATAAGGGACGATAATCAGCCCCAGCATTTT. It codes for CASSIRDDNQPQHF.

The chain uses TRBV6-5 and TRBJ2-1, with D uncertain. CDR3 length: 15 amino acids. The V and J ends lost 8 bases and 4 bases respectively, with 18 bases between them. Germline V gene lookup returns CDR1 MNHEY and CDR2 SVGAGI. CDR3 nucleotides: TGTGCCAGCCGAAGTCTATCGGAGCTTTACAATGAGCAGTTCTTC. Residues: CASRSLSELYNEQFF.

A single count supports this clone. CDR3 protein: CASSRTGLNTGELFF. In nucleotides, the CDR3 is TGTGCCAGCAGCCGGACGGGACTGAACACCGGGGAGCTGTTTTTT. The chain uses TRBV7-2 and TRBJ2-2; D is possibly TRBD2 (6 bases). The CDR3 sequence is 15 residues long. The ends were cut back, 5 bases at V and 1 base at J, with 11 bases in the middle. Germline assignment: CDR1 SGHTA and CDR2 FQGNSA.

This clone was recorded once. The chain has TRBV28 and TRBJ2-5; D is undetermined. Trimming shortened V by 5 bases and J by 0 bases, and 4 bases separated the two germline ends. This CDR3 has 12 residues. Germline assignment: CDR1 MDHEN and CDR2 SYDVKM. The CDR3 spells CASSPDQETQYF. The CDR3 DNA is TGTGCCAGCAGTCCGGACCAAGAGACCCAGTACTTC.